This is a list of T cell receptor beta chains from one sample in a study of blood T cell repertoires in COVID-19. Only in-frame clones appear in the TCRdb table, and some are missing; sequencing was by immunoSEQ multiplex PCR. Of about 280,000 clones in the sample, around 88% are singletons; the top ten hold about 1.9%. Sequences were obtained from peripheral blood. The receptors shown here come from a woman in her 30s who had recovered from COVID-19. CDR3s include the opening cysteine and the closing phenylalanine or tryptophan. A D gene is named only where the DNA matches it firmly. The size field is filled for only some rows; it gives once, few, many or a size class.

j_call d_call clone_size v_call cdr3_aa cdr3_nt
TRBJ2-3 TRBD2 . TRBV7-2 CASSLTLREGSTDTQYF TGTGCCAGCAGCTTAACACTTCGGGAGGGTAGCACAGATACGCAGTATTTT
TRBJ2-7 TRBD1 once TRBV4-1 CASSQGQGTANEQYF TGCGCCAGCAGCCAAGGACAGGGCACAGCGAACGAGCAGTACTTC
TRBJ1-2 TRBD1 . TRBV27 CASSFRDRPNYGYTF TGTGCCAGCAGTTTCCGGGACAGGCCGAACTATGGCTACACCTTC
TRBJ1-6 TRBD1 . TRBV30 CAWSQDRDSPLHF TGTGCCTGGAGCCAGGACAGGGACTCACCCCTCCACTTT
TRBJ2-5 TRBD1 . TRBV27 CASSMKTGKGETQYF TGTGCCAGCAGTATGAAGACAGGGAAAGGAGAGACCCAGTACTTC
TRBJ2-7 TRBD1 . TRBV5-6 CASSLKQGASYEQYF TGTGCCAGCAGCTTGAAACAGGGGGCCTCCTACGAGCAGTACTTC
TRBJ2-3 . . TRBV7-9 CASSADMLSTDTQYF TGTGCCAGCAGCGCCGATATGCTAAGCACAGATACGCAGTATTTT
TRBJ2-1 TRBD1 . TRBV6-4 CASSGDRGPYNEQFF TGTGCCAGCAGTGGGGACAGGGGTCCCTACAATGAGCAGTTCTTC
TRBJ2-7 TRBD2 . TRBV9 CASSPLSGLAGNEQYF TGTGCCAGCAGCCCCCTCTCAGGACTAGCGGGAAACGAGCAGTACTTC
TRBJ1-6 TRBD1 . TRBV6-1 CASSEWAGGNSPLHF TGTGCCAGCAGTGAATGGGCAGGGGGAAATTCACCCCTCCACTTT
TRBJ2-7 TRBD2 . TRBV19 CASSIIGGVEQYF TGTGCCAGTAGTATCATCGGGGGGGTCGAGCAGTACTTC
TRBJ1-4 . . TRBV20-1 CSASLQGTEKLFF TGCAGTGCTAGTCTGCAGGGGACTGAAAAACTGTTTTTT
TRBJ2-1 TRBD2 . TRBV4-2 CASSQGPGTSGNEQFF TGTGCCAGCAGCCAAGGGCCGGGGACTAGCGGGAATGAGCAGTTCTTC
TRBJ2-1 TRBD2 . TRBV2 CASSRVVTSGIYNEQFF TGTGCCAGCAGTCGGGTTGTGACTAGCGGGATATACAATGAGCAGTTCTTC
TRBJ1-3 . . TRBV21-1 CASSKLPDRGSGNTIYF TGTGCCAGCAGCAAACTACCCGACAGGGGCTCTGGAAACACCATATATTTT
TRBJ2-5 TRBD2 once TRBV5-4 CASSLKGIAGGETQYF TGTGCCAGCAGCTTGAAAGGAATAGCGGGGGGGGAGACCCAGTACTTC
TRBJ2-7 . . TRBV2 CASSENGRGYEQYF TGTGCCAGCAGTGAAAACGGCAGGGGTTACGAGCAGTACTTC
TRBJ2-5 . once TRBV6-1 CASGGGSLATGETQYF TGTGCCAGCGGTGGTGGCAGTTTAGCCACTGGGGAGACCCAGTACTTC
TRBJ1-6 TRBD1 . TRBV7-8 CASSYLQGISLHF TGTGCCAGCAGCTACCTACAGGGGATTTCCCTCCACTTT
TRBJ1-1 . . TRBV28 CASSFSNTEAFF TGTGCCAGCAGTTTTTCAAACACTGAAGCTTTCTTT
TRBJ2-1 . . TRBV4-2 CASSQDGMGLTSQSSYNEQFF TGTGCCAGCAGCCAAGATGGGATGGGGTTGACTAGTCAAAGCTCCTACAATGAGCAGTTCTTC
TRBJ1-4 TRBD1 once TRBV11-2 CASSLDRAANEKLFF TGTGCCAGCAGTCTGGACAGGGCGGCCAATGAAAAACTGTTTTTT
TRBJ1-4 . . TRBV7-9 CASSSGATNEKLFF TGTGCCAGCAGCTCGGGTGCAACTAATGAAAAACTGTTTTTT
TRBJ2-3 . . TRBV9 CASSPGTYTDTQYF TGTGCCAGCAGCCCCGGGACTTACACAGATACGCAGTATTTT